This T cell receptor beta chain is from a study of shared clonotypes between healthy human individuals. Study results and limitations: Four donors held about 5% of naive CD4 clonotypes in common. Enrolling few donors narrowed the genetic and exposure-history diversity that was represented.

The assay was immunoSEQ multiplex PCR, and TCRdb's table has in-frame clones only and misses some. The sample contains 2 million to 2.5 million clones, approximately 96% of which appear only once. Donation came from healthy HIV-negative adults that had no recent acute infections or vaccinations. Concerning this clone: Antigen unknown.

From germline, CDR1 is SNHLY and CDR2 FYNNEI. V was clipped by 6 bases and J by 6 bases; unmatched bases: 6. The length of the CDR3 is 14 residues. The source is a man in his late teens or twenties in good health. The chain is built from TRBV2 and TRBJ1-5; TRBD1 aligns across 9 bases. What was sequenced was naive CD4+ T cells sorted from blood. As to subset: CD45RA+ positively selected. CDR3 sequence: CASRVTGGIQPQHF. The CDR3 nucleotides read TGTGCCAGCAGAGTAACAGGGGGCATTCAGCCCCAGCATTTT.